This T cell receptor (beta chain) comes out of a study of siplizumab effects on memory and regulatory T cells. Here immunoSEQ multiplex PCR was the method, and the copy in TCRdb shows in-frame clones only, minus some. Of under 110,000 clones in the sample, about nine tenths were seen once. The CDR3 has 17 amino acids. Per the germline V gene, CDR1 is SGHDT and CDR2 is YYEEEE. With 0 bases removed from V and 0 bases from J, the gap between germline ends came to 10 bases. A note on this clone: Its antigen is still unknown.

Regarding the study as a whole: Apparently more diverse than memory cells, naive T cells also seemed major alloresponse contributors.

Sample: non-Treg CD4+ T cells sorted from blood. The chain employs TRBV5-6 and TRBJ2-6, with a weak D call TRBD2 (5 bases). This sequence was found in a human donor in good health. CDR3 protein: CASSLDRLYSGANVLTF. CDR3 coding DNA: TGTGCCAGCAGCTTGGACAGACTATACTCTGGGGCCAACGTCCTGACTTTC.